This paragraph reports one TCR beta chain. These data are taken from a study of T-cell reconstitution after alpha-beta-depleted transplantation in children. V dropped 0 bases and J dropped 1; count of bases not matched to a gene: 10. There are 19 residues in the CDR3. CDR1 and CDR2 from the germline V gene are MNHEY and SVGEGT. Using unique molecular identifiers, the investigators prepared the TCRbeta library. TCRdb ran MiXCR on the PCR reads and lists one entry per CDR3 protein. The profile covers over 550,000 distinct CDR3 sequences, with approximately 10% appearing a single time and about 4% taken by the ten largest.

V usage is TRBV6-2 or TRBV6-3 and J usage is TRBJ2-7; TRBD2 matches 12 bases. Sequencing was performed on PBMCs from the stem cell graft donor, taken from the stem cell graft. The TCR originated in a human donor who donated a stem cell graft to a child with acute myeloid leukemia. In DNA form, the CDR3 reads TGTGCCAGCAGTTACTCGGAGACTAGCGGGAGTACGGATTCCTACGAGCAGTACTTC. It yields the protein CASSYSETSGSTDSYEQYF.